These 5 T cell receptor beta chains were sequenced from one sample in a study of OX40 agonist ivuxolimab in advanced cancers. Here immunoSEQ multiplex PCR was the method, and the copy in TCRdb shows in-frame clones only, minus some. The sample lists fewer than 25,000 clones, about 88% occurring once. The material sequenced was CD4+ or CD8+ T cells sorted from blood, taken in a trial of the OX40 agonist ivuxolimab. The receptors were sampled from an adult with an advanced solid tumor such as melanoma, head and neck, liver or kidney cancer.

V is TRBV27 and J is TRBJ1-5; the match to TRBD1 covers 10 bases. Germline CDR1 reads MNHEY; CDR2 reads SMNVEV (reference sequence). The CDR3 is 17 amino acids. Unmatched junction bases numbered 10, after V lost 5 bases and J lost 3 bases. In DNA form, the CDR3 reads TGTGCCAGCAGTCCTATCGACAGGGGGCTAATCAATCAGCCCCAGCATTTT. Translated, it gives CASSPIDRGLINQPQHF.

The J gene is TRBJ1-1, the V gene TRBV6-6, with D hard to call. The CDR3 has 14 residues. Germline CDR1 and CDR2: MNHNY and SVGAGI (reference sequence). Trimming took 2 bases from V and 8 from J, leaving 15 bases between them. The CDR3, as DNA: TGTGCCAGCAGTTACACTTCAGGTGGCGGGGAAGCTTTCTTT. This encodes CASSYTSGGGEAFF.

The chain is built from TRBV19 and TRBJ2-1, with TRBD2 as a possible D gene (6 bases). This CDR3 has 15 residues. Trimming stripped 7 bases from V and 4 bases from J, with 17 bases between. Germline CDR1 reads LNHDA; CDR2 reads SQIVND (reference sequence). CDR3 residues: CASNPSTGDYNEQFF. In DNA, the CDR3 is TGTGCCAGTAACCCCTCAACGGGAGATTACAATGAGCAGTTCTTC.

The J gene is TRBJ1-3, the V gene TRBV7-6; D remains ambiguous. CDR1 and CDR2 (germline): SGHVS, FNYEAQ. The CDR3 is 17 amino acids. The germline V and J ends were trimmed by 7 bases and 3 bases, with 22 bases remaining between them. CDR3 sequence (DNA): TGTGCCAGCACCTTTCTGGCGGACCCTGGGTATGGAAACACCATATATTTT. It yields the protein CASTFLADPGYGNTIYF.

The rearrangement links TRBV5-1 to TRBJ1-1; D gene uncertain. From germline, CDR1 is SGHRS and CDR2 YFSETQ. The CDR3 is 15 residues long. V dropped 4 bases and J dropped 3 bases, with 16 bases sitting between them. CDR3 loop: CASSLEGSLYTEAFF. CDR3 nucleotides: TGCGCCAGCAGCCTAGAAGGCAGTCTGTACACTGAAGCTTTCTTT.